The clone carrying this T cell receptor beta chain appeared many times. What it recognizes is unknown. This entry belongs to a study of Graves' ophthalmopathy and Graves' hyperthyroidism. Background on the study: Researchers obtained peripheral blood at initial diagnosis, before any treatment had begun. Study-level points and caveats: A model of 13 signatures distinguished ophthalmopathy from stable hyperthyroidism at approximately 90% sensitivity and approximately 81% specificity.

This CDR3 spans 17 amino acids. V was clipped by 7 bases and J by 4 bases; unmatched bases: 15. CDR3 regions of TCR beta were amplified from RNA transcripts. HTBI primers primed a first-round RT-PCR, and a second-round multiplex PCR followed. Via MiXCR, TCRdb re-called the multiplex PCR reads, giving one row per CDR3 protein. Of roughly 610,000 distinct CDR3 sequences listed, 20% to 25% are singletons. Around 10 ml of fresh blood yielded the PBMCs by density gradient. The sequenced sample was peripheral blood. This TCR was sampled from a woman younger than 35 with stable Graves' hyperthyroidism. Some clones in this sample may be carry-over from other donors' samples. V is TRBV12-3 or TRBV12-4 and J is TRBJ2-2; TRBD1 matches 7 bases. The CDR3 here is CASTPMTGFAVTGELFF. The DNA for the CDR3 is TGTGCCAGCACCCCTATGACAGGGTTTGCAGTCACCGGGGAGCTGTTTTTT.